Each of the 30 T cell receptor beta chains below was sequenced from the same sample in a study of CXCR3-negative and CXCR3-positive naive CD8 T cells. The antigens these receptors bind are not known. Notes on the study in general: When CXCR3-positive naive cells were set against CXCR3-negative naive cells, the former had more hydrophobic TRB CDR3s.

Through 5' RACE with UMI labels, the TRB cDNA libraries were prepared. With the 5' RACE reads reprocessed, TCRdb shows one record per CDR3 protein and no DNA. This listing includes roughly 130,000 distinct CDR3 sequences. The source material was naive CXCR3+ CD8+ T cells from blood. Subset given: CD45RO-CCR7+CD27+CD95- naive CD8+ T cells expressing CXCR3 (TNR3+). The receptor set was obtained from a human donor in good health. Some clones in this sample may be carry-over from other donors' samples.

CDR3 residues: CASRGGPDPEAFF. The rearrangement links TRBV27 to TRBJ1-1; the TRBD1 assignment by TCRdb is unverifiable without DNA. The V gene's germline CDR1 is MNHEY and CDR2 SMNVEV (reference sequence). This CDR3 contains 13 residues.

This sequence joins TRBV20-1 and TRBJ2-7; TCRdb selects TRBD2, and the lack of DNA leaves this call unchecked. Germline V gene lookup returns CDR1 DFQATT and CDR2 SNEGSKA (reference sequence). This CDR3 spans 15 amino acids. Here the CDR3 reads CSASSAGIASDEQYF.

The V call is TRBV29-1, the J call TRBJ1-1. The CDR3 runs to 11 residues. Germline CDR1 SQVTM, CDR2 ANQGSEA. The CDR3 is CSVTDRGEAFF.

The V gene is TRBV6-5, the J gene TRBJ2-5. CDR1 is MNHEY and CDR2 is SVGAGI in the germline V gene. The CDR3 runs 11 residues. The chain's CDR3 is CASSSFETQYF.

This chain uses TRBV7-9 with TRBJ1-1; TCRdb proposes TRBD1, but this gene call is untestable without DNA. From germline, CDR1 is SEHNR and CDR2 FQNEAQ (reference sequence). The CDR3 runs 13 residues. The CDR3 here is CASSQRGGAEAFF.

The chain carries TRBV6-2 or TRBV6-3 and TRBJ2-7; the D gene TCRdb calls, TRBD1, cannot be checked with no DNA. Germline assignment: CDR1 MNHEY and CDR2 SVGEGT. This CDR3 is 14 amino acids long. The CDR3 protein is CASSYGGTTTEQYF.

J is TRBJ2-2 and V is TRBV28; the D gene TCRdb calls, TRBD2, cannot be checked with no DNA. CDR1 is MDHEN and CDR2 is SYDVKM in the germline V gene. This CDR3 comprises 14 residues. The CDR3 loop reads CASSLRLGQGELFF.

This sequence joins TRBV29-1 and TRBJ2-1; TCRdb picks TRBD2, but there is no DNA to check that call. This CDR3 is 14 amino acids long. Germline-derived CDR1 and CDR2 are SQVTM and ANQGSEA. This chain's CDR3 is CSVVGLAGGNEQFF.

This sequence joins TRBV6-5 and TRBJ1-1; TCRdb returns TRBD1, unconfirmable since there is no DNA. CDR3 length: 17 amino acids. CDR1 is MNHEY and CDR2 is SVGAGI in the germline V gene. CDR3 amino acids: CASSSPVDRAAHTEAFF.

The genes are TRBV7-9 and TRBJ1-1; TCRdb returns TRBD1, unconfirmable since there is no DNA. CDR1 is SEHNR and CDR2 is FQNEAQ in the germline V gene (reference sequence). The CDR3 totals 18 residues. The CDR3 region is CASSPTAILQGMNTEAFF.

The chain employs TRBV24-1 and TRBJ2-2; TCRdb's D call, TRBD1, is unchecked because there is no DNA. Per the germline V gene, CDR1 is KGHDR and CDR2 is SFDVKD. The CDR3 extends over 15 amino acids. CDR3 residues: CATSEGDRDTGELFF.

The CDR3 loop reads CASGSGGYILEQFF. The V call is TRBV12-5, the J call TRBJ2-1; lacking DNA, the TRBD1 call made by TCRdb goes unchecked. The CDR3 is 14 residues long. In germline, CDR1 is LGHNT, CDR2 FRNRAP.

The chain links TRBV3-1 to TRBJ2-1. Germline CDR1 reads LGHDT; CDR2 reads YNNKEL (reference sequence). There are 16 residues in the CDR3. The CDR3 loop is CASSRPSAATRNEQFF.

This chain links TRBV19 with TRBJ2-1; TCRdb calls TRBD2, which cannot be checked without DNA. This CDR3 has 14 amino acids. The germline V gene encodes CDR1 LNHDA and CDR2 SQIVND (reference sequence). CDR3 amino acids: CASAWLGDANEQFF.

The CDR3 spells CASSLVGVEQYF. This chain uses TRBV11-2 with TRBJ2-7; lacking DNA, the TRBD1 call made by TCRdb goes unchecked. The CDR3 runs to 12 residues. From germline, CDR1 is SGHAT and CDR2 FQNNGV.

This chain connects TRBV4-2 to TRBJ1-5; without DNA, the TCRdb call of TRBD1 cannot be checked. Germline V gene sequence: CDR1 LGHNA, CDR2 YNFKEQ. The CDR3 spans 17 residues. The CDR3 here is CASSQDRGGSGNQPQHF.

This sequence joins TRBV28 and TRBJ1-1; with no DNA, the TCRdb D assignment of TRBD1 cannot be verified. CDR3 size: 14 residues. Germline loops: CDR1 MDHEN, CDR2 SYDVKM. CDR3 amino acids: CASSPRQGVTEAFF.

V is TRBV7-9 and J is TRBJ1-1; TCRdb reports TRBD1, a call that lacks DNA to check it against. From germline, CDR1 is SEHNR and CDR2 FQNEAQ (reference sequence). This CDR3 has 14 residues. CDR3 loop: CASPAGGAGTEAFF.

The CDR3: CASSYNTGELFF. The J gene is TRBJ2-2, the V gene TRBV6-6. The CDR3 is 12 amino acids. In germline, CDR1 is MNHNY, CDR2 SVGAGI (reference sequence).

V is TRBV30 and J is TRBJ2-1. Germline V gene data show CDR1 as GTSNPN and CDR2 as SVGIG (reference sequence). The CDR3 loop spans 15 amino acids. The CDR3 sequence: CAWNDEVKEYNEQFF.

The V call is TRBV21-1, the J call TRBJ2-5; TCRdb lists TRBD2, though no DNA is available to test this call. TRBV21-1 is a known pseudogene. This CDR3 is built from 13 residues. The CDR3 protein is CASSSGGEETQYF.

The chain couples TRBV13 to TRBJ1-1; TCRdb's D call, TRBD1, is unchecked because there is no DNA. The CDR3 sequence is 15 residues long. Germline V gene sequence: CDR1 PRHDT, CDR2 FYEKMQ (reference sequence). CDR3 loop: CASSPMGQGDTEAFF.

V gene TRBV29-1 combines with J gene TRBJ2-5; the TCRdb call, TRBD1, lacks DNA for checking. This CDR3 is 16 amino acids long. Germline V gene lookup returns CDR1 SQVTM and CDR2 ANQGSEA. CDR3 sequence reads: CSVPVAGAPKKETQYF.

This chain joins TRBV7-9 and TRBJ1-5; checking the TCRdb D call of TRBD1 is not possible without DNA. The CDR3 runs to 15 residues. The germline V gene has CDR1 SEHNR and CDR2 FQNEAQ (reference sequence). CDR3 in amino acids: CASSPPGQGAGTQHF.

This sequence joins TRBV12-3 or TRBV12-4 and TRBJ2-1; the D gene TCRdb calls, TRBD2, cannot be checked with no DNA. This CDR3 comprises 16 residues. CDR3 protein: CASSSNRDYPSDEQFF.

The chain carries TRBV5-1 and TRBJ2-7; TCRdb returns TRBD1, unconfirmable since there is no DNA. The CDR3 totals 13 residues. Germline CDR1 and CDR2: SGHRS and YFSETQ. CDR3 residues: CASSLGTDYEQYF.

The rearrangement links TRBV7-2 to TRBJ1-2; as DNA is missing, the TRBD1 call by TCRdb cannot be tested. Germline V gene lookup returns CDR1 SGHTA and CDR2 FQGNSA. CDR3 length: 14 amino acids. CDR3 region: CASSLDVGSGGYTF.

This chain connects TRBV7-9 to TRBJ2-7. Germline values: CDR1 SEHNR, CDR2 FQNEAQ (reference sequence). The CDR3 covers 14 residues. The CDR3 loop is CASSTYTVTYEQYF.

The rearrangement joins TRBV14 to TRBJ2-4; TCRdb designates TRBD1, a call that cannot be tested without DNA. In germline, CDR1 is SGHDN, CDR2 FVKESK. This CDR3 contains 16 residues. The CDR3 region is CASSQARGYDKNIQYF.

This chain connects TRBV28 to TRBJ2-3. Germline V gene lookup returns CDR1 MDHEN and CDR2 SYDVKM. This CDR3 region has 14 residues. CDR3 region: CASTQLSNTDTQYF.